The clone carrying this T cell receptor (beta chain) was recorded at least ten times. Its matching antigen is unknown. A single record per CDR3 protein comes from TCRdb applying MiXCR to the multiplex PCR reads. Altogether some 120,000 distinct CDR3 sequences are present, 15% to 20% being singletons, with the ten largest covering less than 4.5%. The CDR3 loop spans 14 amino acids. V was shortened by 5 bases and J by 7 bases, with 15 bases between the two germline ends. Germline-derived CDR1 and CDR2 are SGHTA and FQGTGA. The lymph nodes were axillary draining lymph nodes from breast cancer patients. The data originate from a study of breast tumors, draining lymph nodes, adjacent tissues. Broader study findings: Findings are consistent with lymph node origin and intratumoral expansion of most tumor T cells. Tumor repertoires ranked between lymph nodes and nontumor tissue in diversity, with V and J gene preferences. The lymph node origin of tumor T cells was framed as consistent with a hypothesis, not demonstrated. Compared with basal-like, luminal-like tumors shared significantly more repertoire with nontumor tissue.

This TCR derives from a female donor with breast cancer. Some clones in this sample may be carry-over from other donors' samples. The specimen sequenced was axillary lymph node tissue. This chain connects TRBV7-3 to TRBJ2-1; TRBD1 might be the D (5 bases). The CDR3 DNA follows: TGTGCCAGCAGCCCAGGGATTCCGTTGAATGAGCAGTTCTTC. This codes for CASSPGIPLNEQFF.